This entry concerns a single T cell receptor beta chain. Sequencing used immunoSEQ multiplex PCR; TCRdb keeps in-frame clones, though not all of them. The sample yields about 94,000 clones, more than 85% seen once. The data were obtained in a study of control samples from healthy donors and cancer patients. Germline V gene lookup returns CDR1 SGHRS and CDR2 YFSETQ. With 1 base removed from V and 1 base from J, the gap between germline ends came to 15 bases. The CDR3 extends over 17 amino acids. The receptor was isolated from a woman aged 45-65 years in good health. This rearrangement joins TRBV5-1 to TRBJ1-3, with D unclear. Specimen: blood. CDR3 sequence: CASSLSGTATSGNTIYF. The CDR3 nucleotides read TGCGCCAGCAGCTTGTCCGGAACCGCGACGTCTGGAAACACCATATATTTT.